This paragraph reports one T cell receptor beta chain. Its antigen is unknown. The method was immunoSEQ multiplex PCR; TCRdb's version includes in-frame clones alone and lacks a portion of them. Seen here are around 250,000 clones, under 80% observed once, and the top ten hold roughly 14%. This specimen comes from a study of cytotoxic CD8 clonotypes in ibrutinib-treated CLL. Study context: Complete response was seen in 2 patients and partial in approximately 25; approximately 12 progressed and roughly 14 stayed remitted after a median roughly six years. Study-wide points: On treatment, the uncommon public clonotypes contracted or remained stable.

After removal of 0 bases from V and 6 bases from J, the junction contained 6 bases not matched to a gene. CDR1 and CDR2 (germline): LGHNA, YNFKEQ. The CDR3 spans 16 residues. The TCR sequence derives from a human donor with chronic lymphocytic leukemia. Source: PBMCs, taken after 24 months of ibrutinib treatment. The genes are TRBV4-2 and TRBJ2-7; 12 bases agree with TRBD1. CDR3 sequence reads: CASSQDRGTGGAEQYF. The CDR3 DNA reads as TGTGCCAGCAGCCAAGATCGGGGGACAGGGGGCGCCGAGCAGTACTTC.